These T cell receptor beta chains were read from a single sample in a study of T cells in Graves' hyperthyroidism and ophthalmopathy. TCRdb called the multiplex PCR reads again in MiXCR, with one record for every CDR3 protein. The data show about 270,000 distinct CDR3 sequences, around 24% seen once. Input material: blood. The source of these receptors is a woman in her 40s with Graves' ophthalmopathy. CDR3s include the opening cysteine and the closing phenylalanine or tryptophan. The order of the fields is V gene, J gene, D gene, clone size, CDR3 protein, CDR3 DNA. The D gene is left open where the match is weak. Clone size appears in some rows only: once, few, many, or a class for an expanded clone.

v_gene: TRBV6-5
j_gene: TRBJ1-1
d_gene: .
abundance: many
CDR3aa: CASSIRDPLNTEAFF
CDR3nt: TGTGCCAGCAGTATCAGGGACCCCTTGAACACTGAAGCTTTCTTT

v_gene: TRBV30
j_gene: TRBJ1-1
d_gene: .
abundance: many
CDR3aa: CAWSPPQLYTEAFF
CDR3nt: TGTGCCTGGAGTCCCCCCCAGTTGTACACTGAAGCTTTCTTT

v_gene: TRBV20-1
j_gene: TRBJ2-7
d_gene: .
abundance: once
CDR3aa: CSARSGIDEQYF
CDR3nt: TGCAGTGCTAGATCCGGGATTGACGAGCAGTACTTC

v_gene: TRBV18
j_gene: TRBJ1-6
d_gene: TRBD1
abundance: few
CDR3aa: CASSPLGQGNSPLHF
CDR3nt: TGTGCCAGCTCACCACTCGGACAGGGTAATTCACCCCTCCACTTT

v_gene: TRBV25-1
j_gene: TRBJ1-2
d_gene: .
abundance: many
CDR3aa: CASSFPRSYTF
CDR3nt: TGTGCCAGCAGTTTTCCGAGGAGCTACACCTTC

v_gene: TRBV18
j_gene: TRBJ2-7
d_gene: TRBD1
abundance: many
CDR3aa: CASSPRAGTGTGGSEQYF
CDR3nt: TGTGCCAGCTCACCACGGGCCGGTACCGGGACAGGGGGCTCCGAGCAGTACTTC

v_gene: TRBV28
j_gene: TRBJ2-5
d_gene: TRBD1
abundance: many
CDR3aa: CASSPGTAQLQETQYF
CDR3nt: TGTGCCAGCAGCCCCGGGACAGCACAACTCCAAGAGACCCAGTACTTC

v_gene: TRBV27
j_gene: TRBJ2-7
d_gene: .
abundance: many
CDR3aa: CASSGGLEQYF
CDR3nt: TGTGCCAGCAGTGGGGGGCTTGAGCAGTACTTC

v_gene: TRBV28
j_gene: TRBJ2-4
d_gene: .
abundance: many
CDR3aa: CASSLYTSPSLQYF
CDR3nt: TGTGCCAGCAGTTTGTACACTAGCCCTAGCCTTCAGTACTTC

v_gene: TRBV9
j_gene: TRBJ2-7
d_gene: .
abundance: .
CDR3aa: CASSPRRFGTDEQYF
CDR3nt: TGTGCCAGCAGCCCCCGTAGGTTTGGTACCGACGAGCAGTACTTC

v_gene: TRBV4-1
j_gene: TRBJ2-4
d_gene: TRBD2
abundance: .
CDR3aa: CASSQPGLAAAKNIQYF
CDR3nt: TGCGCCAGCAGCCAACCCGGACTAGCAGCAGCCAAAAACATTCAGTACTTC

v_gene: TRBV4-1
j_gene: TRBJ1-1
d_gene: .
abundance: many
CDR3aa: CASSQVGGIGTEAFF
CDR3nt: TGCGCCAGCAGCCAAGTTGGAGGTATTGGCACTGAAGCTTTCTTT

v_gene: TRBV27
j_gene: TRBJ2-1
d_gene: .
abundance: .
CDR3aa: CASSRQPLYEQFF
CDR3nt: TGTGCCAGCAGTCGCCAGCCGCTATACGAGCAGTTCTTC

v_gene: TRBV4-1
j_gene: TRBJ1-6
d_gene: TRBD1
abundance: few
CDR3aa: CASSPQTGFTLHF
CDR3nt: TGCGCCAGCAGCCCCCAGACAGGGTTTACCCTCCACTTT

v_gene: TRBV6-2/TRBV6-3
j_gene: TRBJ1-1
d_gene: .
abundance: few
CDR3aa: CASTLGRGKNTEAFF
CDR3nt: TGTGCCAGCACCCTAGGTCGGGGGAAGAACACTGAAGCTTTCTTT

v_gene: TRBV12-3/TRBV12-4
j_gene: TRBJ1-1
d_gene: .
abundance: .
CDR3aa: CASSRNGGNTEAFF
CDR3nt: TGTGCCAGCAGTCGTAACGGGGGGAACACTGAAGCTTTCTTT

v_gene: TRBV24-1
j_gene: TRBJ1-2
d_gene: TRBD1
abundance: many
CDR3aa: CATSDPYRGDGYTF
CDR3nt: TGTGCCACCAGTGATCCATACAGGGGCGATGGCTACACCTTC

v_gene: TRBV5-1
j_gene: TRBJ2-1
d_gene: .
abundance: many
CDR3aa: CASSSGGLHNEQFF
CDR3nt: TGCGCCAGCAGCTCTGGCGGACTACACAATGAGCAGTTCTTC

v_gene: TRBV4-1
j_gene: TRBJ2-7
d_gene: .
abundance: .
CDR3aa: CASNKGEGSSYEQYF
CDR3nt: TGCGCCAGCAACAAAGGGGAAGGGTCCTCCTACGAGCAGTACTTC

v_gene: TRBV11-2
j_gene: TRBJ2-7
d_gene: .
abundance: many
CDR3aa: CASSHYYEQYF
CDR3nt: TGTGCCAGCAGCCACTACTACGAGCAGTACTTC

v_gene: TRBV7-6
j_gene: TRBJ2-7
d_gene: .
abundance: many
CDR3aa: CASSPNGQDPYEQYF
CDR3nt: TGTGCCAGCAGCCCCAACGGACAAGACCCCTACGAGCAGTACTTC

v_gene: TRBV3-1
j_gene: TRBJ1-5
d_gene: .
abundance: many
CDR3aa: CASSQVGSNQPQHF
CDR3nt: TGTGCCAGCAGCCAGGTTGGGAGCAATCAGCCCCAGCATTTT

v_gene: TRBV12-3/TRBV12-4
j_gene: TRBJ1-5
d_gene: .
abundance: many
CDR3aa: CASSLSGSTQPQHF
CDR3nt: TGTGCCAGCAGTTTATCAGGGTCAACTCAGCCCCAGCATTTT

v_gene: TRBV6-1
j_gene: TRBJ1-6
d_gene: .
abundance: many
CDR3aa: CASSPIGGATSPLHF
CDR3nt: TGTGCCAGCAGCCCCATCGGGGGGGCTACTTCACCCCTCCACTTT

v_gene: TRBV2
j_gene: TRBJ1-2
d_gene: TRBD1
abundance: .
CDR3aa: CASRSQGAWDGYTF
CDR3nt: TGTGCCAGCAGATCCCAGGGGGCATGGGATGGCTACACCTTC

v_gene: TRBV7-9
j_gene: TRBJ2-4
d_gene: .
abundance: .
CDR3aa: CASSLPGENIQHF
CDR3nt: TGTGCCAGCAGCTTACCCGGGGAAAACATTCAGCACTTC

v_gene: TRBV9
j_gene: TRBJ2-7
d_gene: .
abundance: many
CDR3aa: CASSVDTSLSYEQYF
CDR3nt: TGTGCCAGCAGCGTAGACACCTCCCTCTCCTACGAGCAGTACTTC

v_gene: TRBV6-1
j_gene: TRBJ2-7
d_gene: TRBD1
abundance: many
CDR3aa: CASNKSDRGGTYEQYF
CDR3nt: TGTGCCAGCAATAAGTCGGACAGGGGAGGGACCTACGAGCAGTACTTC

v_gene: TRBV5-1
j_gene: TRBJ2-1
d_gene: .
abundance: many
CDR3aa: CASSLRVGAAYNEQFF
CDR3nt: TGCGCCAGCAGCTTGAGGGTCGGGGCAGCCTACAATGAGCAGTTCTTC

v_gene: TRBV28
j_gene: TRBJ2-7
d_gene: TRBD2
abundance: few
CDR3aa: CASSLSSGTSVNF
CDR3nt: TGTGCCAGCAGTTTATCCTCCGGGACTAGTGTTAATTTT

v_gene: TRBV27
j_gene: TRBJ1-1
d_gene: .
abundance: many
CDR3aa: CASSLFPRWGENTEAFF
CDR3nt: TGTGCCAGCAGTTTATTCCCCAGATGGGGGGAGAACACTGAAGCTTTCTTT

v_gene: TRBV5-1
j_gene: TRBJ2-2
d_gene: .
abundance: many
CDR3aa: CASSYAANTGELFF
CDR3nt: TGCGCCAGCAGTTACGCCGCGAACACCGGGGAGCTGTTTTTT

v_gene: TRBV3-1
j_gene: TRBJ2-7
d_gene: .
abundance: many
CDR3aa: CASSQVGDPTYEQYF
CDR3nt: TGTGCCAGCAGCCAAGTGGGTGATCCAACCTACGAGCAGTACTTC

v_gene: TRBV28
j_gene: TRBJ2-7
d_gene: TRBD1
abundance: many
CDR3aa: CASKDRDWGTYEQYF
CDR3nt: TGTGCCAGCAAGGACAGGGATTGGGGGACCTACGAGCAGTACTTC

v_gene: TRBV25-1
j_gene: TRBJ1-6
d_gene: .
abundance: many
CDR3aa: CASSESGQWNSPLHF
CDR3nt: TGTGCCAGCAGTGAGAGCGGGCAGTGGAATTCACCCCTCCACTTT

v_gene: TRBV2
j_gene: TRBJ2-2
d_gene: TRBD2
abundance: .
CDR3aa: CASSEALILAGGPAGELFF
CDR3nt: TGTGCCAGCAGTGAAGCGCTTATACTAGCGGGAGGGCCTGCCGGGGAGCTGTTTTTT

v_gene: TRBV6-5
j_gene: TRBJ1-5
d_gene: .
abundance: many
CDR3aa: CASRRQRDQPQHF
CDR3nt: TGTGCCAGCAGGAGACAACGGGATCAGCCCCAGCATTTT